What follows are 19 T cell receptor beta chains derived from one specimen sequenced in a study of shared clonotypes between healthy human individuals. TCRdb keeps only in-frame clones here, not all; method: immunoSEQ multiplex PCR. The table includes some 500,000 clones, 90% to 97% detected once. The sequenced sample consisted of naive CD4+ T cells sorted from blood. Noted subset: CD45RA+ positively selected. These receptors were taken from a woman in her twenties or thirties in good health.

The rearrangement joins TRBV29-1 to TRBJ2-3; maybe TRBD1 (5 bases). The germline gives CDR1 SQVTM, CDR2 ANQGSEA. Trimming took off 4 bases at V and 4 bases at J, with 12 bases between the two ends. CDR3 length equals 13 residues. This chain's CDR3 is CSVGGRGPDTQYF. The CDR3, as DNA: TGCAGCGTTGGCGGTAGGGGCCCAGATACGCAGTATTTT.

This chain connects TRBV10-3 to TRBJ2-7; the D gene is possibly TRBD2 (5 bases). Trimming stripped 3 bases from V and 3 bases from J, with 15 bases between. Germline values: CDR1 ENHRY, CDR2 SYGVKD. The CDR3 covers 15 residues. CDR3 DNA: TGTGCCATCAGTGAATCCACGAGCGACTACTACGAGCAGTACTTC. Amino acids: CAISESTSDYYEQYF.

This chain joins TRBV2 and TRBJ2-1; D uncertain. The V and J ends lost 1 base and 5 bases respectively, with 12 bases between them. CDR1 SNHLY and CDR2 FYNNEI come from the germline V gene. This CDR3 has 15 residues. CDR3 nucleotide sequence: TGTGCCAGCAGTGAAGGTGTGGGCAACCACAATGAGCAGTTCTTC. It yields the protein CASSEGVGNHNEQFF.

The V and J genes are TRBV5-5 and TRBJ2-7; TRBD2 agrees at 9 bases. Germline V gene sequence: CDR1 SGHKS, CDR2 YYEKEE (reference sequence). J lost 6 bases, V lost 0 bases, and 13 bases had no gene match. This CDR3 has 17 residues. The chain's CDR3 is CASSLVLAGSSGAEQYF. CDR3 bases: TGTGCCAGCAGCTTGGTTCTAGCGGGAAGCTCTGGAGCCGAGCAGTACTTC.

This sequence joins TRBV19 and TRBJ2-7; 11 nucleotides align to TRBD1. From germline, CDR1 is LNHDA and CDR2 SQIVND (reference sequence). The CDR3 runs 15 residues. The V segment lost 3 bases and the J segment 2 bases; nucleotides outside the gene matches: 3. The CDR3 loop reads CASSMTDRGPYEQYF. CDR3 DNA: TGTGCCAGTAGTATGACGGACAGGGGGCCCTACGAGCAGTACTTC.

The genes are TRBV7-7 and TRBJ2-3, with TRBD2 matching 7 bases. The CDR3 contains 15 residues. With V trimmed by 0 bases and J by 3 bases, 3 bases remained unmatched. Germline V gene sequence: CDR1 SSHAT, CDR2 FNYEAQ (reference sequence). The CDR3 region is CASSLALGRTDTQYF. DNA of the CDR3: TGTGCCAGCAGCTTAGCGCTCGGGAGGACAGATACGCAGTATTTT.

The chain couples TRBV2 to TRBJ1-4; 10 bases align to TRBD1. V shed 6 bases and J 3 bases; nucleotides not matched to a gene: 10. The germline V gene encodes CDR1 SNHLY and CDR2 FYNNEI. This CDR3 is 17 amino acids long. Here the CDR3 DNA reads TGTGCCAGCAGGGCCGGGACAGGGGCGAGACCTAATGAAAAACTGTTTTTT. Translated: CASRAGTGARPNEKLFF.

This chain connects TRBV10-3 to TRBJ2-5; D not resolved. CDR3 size: 12 residues. V was shortened by 8 bases and J by 1 base, with 8 bases between the two germline ends. Germline V gives CDR1 ENHRY, CDR2 SYGVKD. Here the CDR3 DNA reads TGTGCCATCGGTGGGGTCCAAGAGACCCAGTACTTC. Translating it yields CAIGGVQETQYF.

The chain uses TRBV6-6 and TRBJ2-1, with 9 bases identical to TRBD1. This CDR3 has 16 residues. The V and J ends lost 2 bases and 1 base, in that order; junction bases with no gene match: 3. Germline CDR1 is MNHNY and CDR2 is SVGAGI (reference sequence). CDR3: CASSYDRGNSYNEQFF. CDR3 nucleotide sequence: TGTGCCAGCAGTTACGACAGGGGGAATTCCTACAATGAGCAGTTCTTC.

V and J are TRBV25-1 and TRBJ2-7; D gene ambiguous. This CDR3 is built from 14 residues. The germline gives CDR1 MGHDK, CDR2 SYGVNS. Trimming pared 3 bases from V and 4 bases from J, leaving 13 bases between. The CDR3 reads CASSDFGLGYEQYF. CDR3 sequence (DNA): TGTGCCAGCAGTGATTTCGGGTTGGGGTACGAGCAGTACTTC.

This chain links TRBV20-1 with TRBJ2-7; unclear D gene. This CDR3 has 10 residues. The germline V gene encodes CDR1 DFQATT and CDR2 SNEGSKA (reference sequence). Trimming cost V 1 base and J 5 bases, with 3 bases left between them. The CDR3 region has the DNA TGCAGTGCTAGAGCAGACGAGCAGTACTTC. This codes for CSARADEQYF.

The chain has TRBV5-4 and TRBJ2-7, with 8 bases identical to TRBD2. The CDR3 sequence is 14 residues long. The ends lost 4 bases at V and 3 bases at J; junction bases unmatched: 6. CDR1 SGHNT and CDR2 YYREEE come from the germline V gene (reference sequence). The CDR3 protein is CASSVSGKSYEQYF. CDR3 sequence (DNA): TGTGCCAGCAGCGTTAGCGGGAAAAGCTACGAGCAGTACTTC.

This clone was picked up a small number of times. This rearrangement joins TRBV29-1 to TRBJ1-1, with D unresolved. This CDR3 is 11 amino acids long. The germline V and J ends were trimmed by 7 bases and 1 base, with 7 bases remaining between them. Germline CDR1 reads SQVTM; CDR2 reads ANQGSEA. Here the CDR3 reads CSASENTEAFF. The CDR3 DNA reads TGCAGCGCATCAGAGAACACTGAAGCTTTCTTT.

V and J are TRBV19 and TRBJ2-7, with 8 bases fitting TRBD2. Germline lookup yields CDR1 LNHDA and CDR2 SQIVND (reference sequence). CDR3 length: 14 residues. Unmatched junction bases numbered 6, after V lost 6 bases and J lost 2 bases. CDR3 protein: CASSLREAAYEQYF. The CDR3 nucleotides read TGTGCCAGTAGCCTGCGGGAGGCCGCCTACGAGCAGTACTTC.

This sequence joins TRBV28 and TRBJ2-1; 7 positions agree with TRBD2. J gave up 4 bases and V 7 bases, and 7 bases lay outside the gene matches. The length of the CDR3 is 14 residues. Looked up from germline, CDR1 is MDHEN and CDR2 is SYDVKM. In nucleotides, the CDR3 is TGTGCCAGCAAGGAGAGCGGGGCATACAATGAGCAGTTCTTC. It specifies CASKESGAYNEQFF.

The J gene is TRBJ1-2, the V gene TRBV7-9, with D uncertain. The CDR3 is made up of 16 amino acids. Germline assignment: CDR1 SEHNR and CDR2 FQNEAQ (reference sequence). Trimming pared 5 bases from V and 1 base from J, leaving 17 bases between. CDR3 in amino acids: CASSQDEGNYNYGYTF. The CDR3 region has the DNA TGTGCCAGCAGCCAAGATGAAGGAAACTATAACTATGGCTACACCTTC.

V and J are TRBV27 and TRBJ1-1; TRBD1 aligns across 7 bases. V was clipped by 6 bases and J by 8 bases; unmatched bases: 12. The germline V gene has CDR1 MNHEY and CDR2 SMNVEV (reference sequence). The CDR3 has 14 residues. Here the CDR3 reads CASSPRSTGIEAFF. CDR3 DNA: TGTGCCAGCAGCCCACGTTCGACAGGGATCGAAGCTTTCTTT.

The chain employs TRBV7-6 and TRBJ2-7, with TRBD1 identical over 9 bases. V was pared by 5 bases and J by 3 bases, with 5 bases of the junction left unmatched. CDR1 and CDR2 from the germline V gene are SGHVS and FNYEAQ. This CDR3 region has 14 residues. The CDR3 sequence: CASSPRQGGYEQYF. In nucleotides, the CDR3 is TGTGCCAGCAGCCCTAGACAGGGGGGCTACGAGCAGTACTTC.

This sequence joins TRBV7-6 and TRBJ1-4, with TRBD1 as a possible D gene (6 bases). V lost 1 base and J 8 bases, leaving 11 bases between the germline ends. This CDR3 comprises 14 residues. Germline CDR1 reads SGHVS; CDR2 reads FNYEAQ. The CDR3 reads CASSLGGAAEKLFF. DNA for the CDR3: TGTGCCAGCAGCTTAGGGGGGGCAGCCGAAAAACTGTTTTTT.